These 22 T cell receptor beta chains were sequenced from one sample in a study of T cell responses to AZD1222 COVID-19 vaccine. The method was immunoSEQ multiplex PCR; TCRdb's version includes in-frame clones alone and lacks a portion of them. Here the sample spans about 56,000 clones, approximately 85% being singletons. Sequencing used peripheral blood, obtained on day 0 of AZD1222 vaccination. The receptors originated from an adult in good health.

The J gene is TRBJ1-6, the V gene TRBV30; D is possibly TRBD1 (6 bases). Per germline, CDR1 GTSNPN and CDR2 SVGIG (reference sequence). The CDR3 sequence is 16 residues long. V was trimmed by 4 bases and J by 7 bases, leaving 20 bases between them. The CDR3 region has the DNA TGTGCCTGGATTGGAGTTGCAGGGGTGAAAAATTCACCCCTCCACTTT. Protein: CAWIGVAGVKNSPLHF.

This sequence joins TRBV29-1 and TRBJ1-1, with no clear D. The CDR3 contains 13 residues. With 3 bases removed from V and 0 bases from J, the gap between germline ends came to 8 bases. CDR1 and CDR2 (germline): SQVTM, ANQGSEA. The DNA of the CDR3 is TGCAGCGTTGAGCAACACCTGAACACTGAAGCTTTCTTT. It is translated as CSVEQHLNTEAFF.

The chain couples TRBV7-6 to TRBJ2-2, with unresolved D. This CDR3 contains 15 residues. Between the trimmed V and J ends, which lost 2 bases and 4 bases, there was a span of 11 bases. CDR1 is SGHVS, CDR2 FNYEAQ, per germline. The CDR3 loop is CASSLLQSGTGELFF. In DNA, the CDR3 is TGTGCCAGCAGCTTATTACAGTCGGGCACCGGGGAGCTGTTTTTT.

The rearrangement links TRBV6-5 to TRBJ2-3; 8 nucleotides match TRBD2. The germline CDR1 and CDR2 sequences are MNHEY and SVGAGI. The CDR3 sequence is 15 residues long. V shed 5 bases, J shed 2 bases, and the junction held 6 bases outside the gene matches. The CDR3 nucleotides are TGTGCCAGCAGTCTTAGCGGGGCCTACACAGATACGCAGTATTTT. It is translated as CASSLSGAYTDTQYF.

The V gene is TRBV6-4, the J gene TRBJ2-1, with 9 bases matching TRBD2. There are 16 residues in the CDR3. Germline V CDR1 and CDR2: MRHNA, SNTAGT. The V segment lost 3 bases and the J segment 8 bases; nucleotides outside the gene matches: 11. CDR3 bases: TGTGCCAGCAGTGAGGGGCGGGGGGGCAGTTTGGATGAGCAGTTCTTC. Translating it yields CASSEGRGGSLDEQFF.

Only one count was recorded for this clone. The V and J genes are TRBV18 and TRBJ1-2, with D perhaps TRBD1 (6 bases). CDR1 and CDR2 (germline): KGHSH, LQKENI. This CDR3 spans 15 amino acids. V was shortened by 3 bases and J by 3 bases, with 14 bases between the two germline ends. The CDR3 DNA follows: TGTGCCAGCTCACCCGCTTCGACAGGATACTATGGCTACACCTTC. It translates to CASSPASTGYYGYTF.

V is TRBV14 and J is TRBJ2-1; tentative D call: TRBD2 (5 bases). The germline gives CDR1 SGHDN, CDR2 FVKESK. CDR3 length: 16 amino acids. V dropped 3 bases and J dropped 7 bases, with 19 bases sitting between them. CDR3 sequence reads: CASSHLSSSGLNEQFF. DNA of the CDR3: TGTGCCAGCAGCCATCTTAGTAGTTCGGGGTTGAATGAGCAGTTCTTC.

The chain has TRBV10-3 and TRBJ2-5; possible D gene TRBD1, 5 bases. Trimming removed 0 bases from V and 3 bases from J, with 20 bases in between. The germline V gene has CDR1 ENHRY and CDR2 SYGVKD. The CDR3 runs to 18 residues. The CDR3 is CAISESMYLRQSEETQYF. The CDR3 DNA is TGTGCCATCAGTGAGTCGATGTACTTGCGACAGAGCGAAGAGACCCAGTACTTC.

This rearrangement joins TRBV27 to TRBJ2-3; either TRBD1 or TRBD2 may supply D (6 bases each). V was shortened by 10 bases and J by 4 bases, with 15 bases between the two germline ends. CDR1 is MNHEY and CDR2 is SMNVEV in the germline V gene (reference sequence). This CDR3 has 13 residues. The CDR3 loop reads CANSLGGPDTQYF. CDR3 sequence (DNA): TGTGCCAACAGCTTAGGGGGGCCAGATACGCAGTATTTT.

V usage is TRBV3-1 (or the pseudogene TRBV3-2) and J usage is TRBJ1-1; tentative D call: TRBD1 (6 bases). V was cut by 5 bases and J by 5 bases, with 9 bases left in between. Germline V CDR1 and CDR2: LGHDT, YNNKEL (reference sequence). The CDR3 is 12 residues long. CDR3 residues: CASSDRLTEAFF. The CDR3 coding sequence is TGTGCCAGCAGCGACAGGTTGACTGAAGCTTTCTTT.

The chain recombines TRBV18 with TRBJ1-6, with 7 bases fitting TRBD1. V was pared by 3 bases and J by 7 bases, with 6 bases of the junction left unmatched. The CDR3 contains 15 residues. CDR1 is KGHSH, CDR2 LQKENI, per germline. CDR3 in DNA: TGTGCCAGCTCACCCCTGACAGGGATAAATTCACCCCTCCACTTT. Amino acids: CASSPLTGINSPLHF.

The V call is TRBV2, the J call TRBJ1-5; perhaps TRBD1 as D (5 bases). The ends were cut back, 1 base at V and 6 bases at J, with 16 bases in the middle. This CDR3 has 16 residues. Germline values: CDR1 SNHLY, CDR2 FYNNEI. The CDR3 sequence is CASSEGAGRFGQPQHF. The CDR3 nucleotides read TGTGCCAGCAGTGAAGGAGCAGGGCGTTTTGGTCAGCCCCAGCATTTT.

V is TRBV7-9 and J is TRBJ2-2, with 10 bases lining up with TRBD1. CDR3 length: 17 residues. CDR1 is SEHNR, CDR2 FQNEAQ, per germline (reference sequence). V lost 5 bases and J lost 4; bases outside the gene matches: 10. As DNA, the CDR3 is TGTGCCAGCAGCGAAGACAGGGGGCGCAGAGGCACCGGGGAGCTGTTTTTT. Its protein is CASSEDRGRRGTGELFF.

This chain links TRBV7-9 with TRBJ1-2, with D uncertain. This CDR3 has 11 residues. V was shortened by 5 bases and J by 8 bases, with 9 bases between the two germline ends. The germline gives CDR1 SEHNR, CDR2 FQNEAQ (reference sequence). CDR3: CASSRGGGYTF. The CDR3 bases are TGTGCCAGCAGCCGTGGCGGGGGCTACACCTTC.

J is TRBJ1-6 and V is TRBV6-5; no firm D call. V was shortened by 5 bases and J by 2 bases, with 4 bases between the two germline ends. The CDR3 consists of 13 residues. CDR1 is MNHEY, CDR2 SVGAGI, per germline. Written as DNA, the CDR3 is TGTGCCAGCAGTAGGACCTATAATTCACCCCTCCACTTT. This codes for CASSRTYNSPLHF.

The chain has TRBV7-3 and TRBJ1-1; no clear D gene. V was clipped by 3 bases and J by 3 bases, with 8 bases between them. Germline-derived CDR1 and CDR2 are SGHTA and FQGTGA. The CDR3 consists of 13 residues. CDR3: CASSFSRDTEAFF. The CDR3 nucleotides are TGTGCCAGCAGCTTTAGTAGGGACACTGAAGCTTTCTTT.

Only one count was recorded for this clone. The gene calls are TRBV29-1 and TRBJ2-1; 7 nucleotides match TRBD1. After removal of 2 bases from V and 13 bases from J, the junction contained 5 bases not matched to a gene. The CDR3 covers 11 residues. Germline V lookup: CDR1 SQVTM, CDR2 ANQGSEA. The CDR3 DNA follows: TGCAGCGTTGAAATAAGGGACAGACAGTTCTTC. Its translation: CSVEIRDRQFF.

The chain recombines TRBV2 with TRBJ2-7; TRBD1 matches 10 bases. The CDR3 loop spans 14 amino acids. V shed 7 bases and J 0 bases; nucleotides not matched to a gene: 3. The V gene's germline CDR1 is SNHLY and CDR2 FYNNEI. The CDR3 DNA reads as TGTGCCAGCACTCGGGACAGGGGCTCCTACGAGCAGTACTTC. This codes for CASTRDRGSYEQYF.

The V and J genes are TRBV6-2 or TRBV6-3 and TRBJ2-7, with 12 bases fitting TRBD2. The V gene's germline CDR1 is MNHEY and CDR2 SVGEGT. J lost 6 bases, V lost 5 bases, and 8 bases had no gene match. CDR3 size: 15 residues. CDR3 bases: TGTGCCAGCAGTCTCAAACTAGCGGGGGGTCTCGAGCAGTACTTC. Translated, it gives CASSLKLAGGLEQYF.

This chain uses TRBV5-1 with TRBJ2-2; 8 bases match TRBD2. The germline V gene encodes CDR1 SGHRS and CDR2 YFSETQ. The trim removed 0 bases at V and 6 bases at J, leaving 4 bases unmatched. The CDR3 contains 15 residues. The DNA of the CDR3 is TGCGCCAGCAGCTTGGTTGCGGGGGGCTCCGGGGAGCTGTTTTTT. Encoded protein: CASSLVAGGSGELFF.

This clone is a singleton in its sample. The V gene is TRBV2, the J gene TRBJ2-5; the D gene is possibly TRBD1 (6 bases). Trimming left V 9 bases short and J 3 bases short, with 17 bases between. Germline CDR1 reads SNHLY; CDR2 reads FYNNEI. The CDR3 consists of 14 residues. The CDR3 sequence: CASSGTPEKETQYF. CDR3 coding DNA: TGTGCCAGTTCCGGGACACCAGAAAAAGAGACCCAGTACTTC.

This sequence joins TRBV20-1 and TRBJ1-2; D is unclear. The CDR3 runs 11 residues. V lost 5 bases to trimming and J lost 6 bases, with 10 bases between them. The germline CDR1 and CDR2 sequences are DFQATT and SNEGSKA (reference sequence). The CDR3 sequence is CSAFFLNGYTF. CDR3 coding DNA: TGCAGTGCTTTTTTTTTGAATGGCTACACCTTC.